This TCR beta chain was retrieved from a study of read filtering for tumor transcriptome and immune sequencing. At the level of the study: Transcriptome libraries were built from DNase-treated RNA. General observations from the study: In IR-seq, single-read clonotypes were around 80% of clonotypes but around 3.5% of reads. The CD138-negative fraction was mixed bone marrow immune cells, not pure T cells.

Regarding this clonotype: Its antigen is still unknown. The CDR3 ends on some other residue instead of the conserved phenylalanine or tryptophan, so this is likely a read error.

Sampling of bone marrow took place during active disease in every patient. The library was built from about 400 ng RNA with molecular barcoded adaptors for alpha/delta and beta/gamma chains. TCRdb re-called the reads through MiXCR, storing one row per CDR3 protein. The sample lists roughly 35,000 distinct CDR3 sequences; 12% to 15% were seen once. V gave up 5 bases and J gave up 1 base, with 5 bases separating them. In germline, CDR1 is SGHVS, CDR2 FNYEAQ. This CDR3 has 13 residues. This TCR was sampled from a donor over 35 with multiple myeloma. The sequenced sample was a population of CD138-negative cells sorted from bone marrow. The genes are TRBV7-6 and TRBJ2-2; D remains unclear. The CDR3 coding sequence is TGTGCCAGCAGCGACGAGAACACCGGGGAGCTGTTTTCT. Its protein product is CASSDENTGELFS.